These 3 T cell receptor beta chains were sequenced from one sample in a study of shared clonotypes between healthy human individuals. TCRdb's copy holds only in-frame clones and misses some; the assay was immunoSEQ multiplex PCR. The sample lists 2.3 million or so clones; 85% to 95% were seen once. What was sequenced was naive CD4+ T cells from PBMCs. The subset denotes: CD45RA+ positively selected. The receptors were sampled from a man aged 18 to 30 in good health. Some clones in this sample may be carry-over from other donors' samples.

The J gene is TRBJ1-3, the V gene TRBV28; 7 positions match TRBD1. The CDR3 sequence is 13 residues long. With V trimmed by 3 bases and J by 8 bases, 4 bases remained unmatched. Germline V CDR1 and CDR2: MDHEN, SYDVKM. The DNA for the CDR3 is TGTGCCAGCAGTTTGACAGGGAGGGACACCATATATTTT. It translates to CASSLTGRDTIYF.

The chain employs TRBV18 and TRBJ1-1; D perhaps matches TRBD1 (6 bases). Trimming stripped 4 bases from V and 3 bases from J, with 12 bases between. This CDR3 is 14 amino acids long. Looked up from germline, CDR1 is KGHSH and CDR2 is LQKENI. The CDR3 is CASSQQDSHTEAFF. The CDR3, as DNA: TGTGCCAGCTCACAACAGGACAGTCACACTGAAGCTTTCTTT.

This clone was counted once. The sample carries other DNA sequences with the same CDR3. J is TRBJ2-7 and V is TRBV5-1; D is uncertain. The germline V and J ends were trimmed by 2 bases and 2 bases, with 8 bases remaining between them. CDR1 SGHRS and CDR2 YFSETQ come from the germline V gene. CDR3 length equals 13 residues. In DNA, the CDR3 is TGCGCCAGCAGCTTAGGACCCCCCTACGAGCAGTACTTC. Amino acids: CASSLGPPYEQYF.